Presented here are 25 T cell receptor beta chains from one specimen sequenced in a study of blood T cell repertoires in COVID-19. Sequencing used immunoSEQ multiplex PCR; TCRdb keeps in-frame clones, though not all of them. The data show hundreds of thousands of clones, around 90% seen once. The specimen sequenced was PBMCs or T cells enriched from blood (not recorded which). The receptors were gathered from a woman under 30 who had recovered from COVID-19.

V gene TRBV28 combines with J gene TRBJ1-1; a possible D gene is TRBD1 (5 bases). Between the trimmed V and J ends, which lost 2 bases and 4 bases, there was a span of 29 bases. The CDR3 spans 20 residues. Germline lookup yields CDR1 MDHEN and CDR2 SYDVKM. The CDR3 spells CASSLAPGPQPGGGFTEAFF. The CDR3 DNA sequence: TGTGCCAGCAGTTTAGCCCCCGGCCCACAGCCCGGGGGGGGATTCACTGAAGCTTTCTTT. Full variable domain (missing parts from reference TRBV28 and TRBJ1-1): DVKVTQSSRYLVKRTGEKVFLECVQDMDHENMFWYRQDPGLGLRLIYFSYDVKMKEKGDIPEGYSVSREKKERFSLILESASTNQTSMYLCASSLAPGPQPGGGFTEAFFGQGTRLTVV.

CDR3 protein: CASSMTLAGTSSYEQYF. Written as DNA, the CDR3 is TGTGCCAGTAGTATGACTCTAGCGGGAACAAGCTCCTACGAGCAGTACTTC. The rearrangement links TRBV19 to TRBJ2-7; TRBD2 agrees at 9 bases. V shed 3 bases and J 0 bases; nucleotides not matched to a gene: 9. In germline, CDR1 is LNHDA, CDR2 SQIVND (reference sequence). The CDR3 runs to 17 residues. The variable domain in full, with the rest retrieved from reference TRBV19 and TRBJ2-7, is DGGITQSPKYLFRKEGQNVTLSCEQNLNHDAMYWYRQDPGQGLRLIYYSQIVNDFQKGDIAEGYSVSREKKESFPLTVTSAQKNPTAFYLCASSMTLAGTSSYEQYFGPGTRLTVT.

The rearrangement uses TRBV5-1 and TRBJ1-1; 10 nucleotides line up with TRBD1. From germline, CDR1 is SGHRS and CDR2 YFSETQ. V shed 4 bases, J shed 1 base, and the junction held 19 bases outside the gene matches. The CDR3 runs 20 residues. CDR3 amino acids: CASSVNRDRGSVVPNTEAFF. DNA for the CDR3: TGCGCCAGCAGCGTAAACCGGGACAGGGGCAGTGTGGTGCCGAACACTGAAGCTTTCTTT.

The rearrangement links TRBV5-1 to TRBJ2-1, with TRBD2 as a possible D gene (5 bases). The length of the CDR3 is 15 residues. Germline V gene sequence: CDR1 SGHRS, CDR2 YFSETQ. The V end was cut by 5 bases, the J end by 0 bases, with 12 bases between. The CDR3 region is CASREGGASYNEQFF. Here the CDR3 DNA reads TGCGCCAGCAGGGAAGGAGGAGCCTCCTACAATGAGCAGTTCTTC. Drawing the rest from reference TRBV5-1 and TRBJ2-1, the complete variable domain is KAGVTQTPRYLIKTRGQQVTLSCSPISGHRSVSWYQQTPGQGLQFLFEYFSETQRNKGNFPGRFSGRQFSNSRSEMNVSTLELGDSALYLCASREGGASYNEQFFGPGTRLTVL.

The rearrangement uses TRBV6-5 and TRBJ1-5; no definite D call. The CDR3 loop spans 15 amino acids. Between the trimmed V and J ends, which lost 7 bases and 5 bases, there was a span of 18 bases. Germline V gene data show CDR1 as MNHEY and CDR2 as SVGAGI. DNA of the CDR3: TGTGCCAGCAATCTACTGGCGGGTCCCGATCAGCCCCAGCATTTT. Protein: CASNLLAGPDQPQHF.

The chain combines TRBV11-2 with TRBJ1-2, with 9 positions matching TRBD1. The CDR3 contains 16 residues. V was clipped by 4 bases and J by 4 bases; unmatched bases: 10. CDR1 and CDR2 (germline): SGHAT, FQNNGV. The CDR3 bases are TGTGCCAGCAGCTCGCAACCGACAGGGGGTATCTATGGCTACACCTTC. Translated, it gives CASSSQPTGGIYGYTF.

CDR3 loop: CASSDEGSSYGYTF. CDR3 sequence (DNA): TGTGCCAGCAGTGATGAGGGTTCAAGCTATGGCTACACCTTC. The genes are TRBV25-1 and TRBJ1-2; unclear D gene. Germline values: CDR1 MGHDK, CDR2 SYGVNS. CDR3 size: 14 residues. Trimming shortened V by 3 bases and J by 4 bases, and 12 bases separated the two germline ends.

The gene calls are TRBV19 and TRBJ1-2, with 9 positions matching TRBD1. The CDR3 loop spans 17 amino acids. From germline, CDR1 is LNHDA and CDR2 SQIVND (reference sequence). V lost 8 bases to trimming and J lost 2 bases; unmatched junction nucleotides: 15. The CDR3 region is CASYTGGDSDGNYGYTF. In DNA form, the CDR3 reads TGTGCCAGTTATACAGGGGGCGATTCAGACGGGAACTATGGCTACACCTTC.

This CDR3 reads CASSLGTSGTERREQYF. The CDR3 DNA reads as TGCGCCAGCAGCTTGGGGACTAGCGGGACCGAGAGGCGCGAGCAGTACTTC. This chain connects TRBV5-1 to TRBJ2-7; 12 nucleotides line up with TRBD2. J gave up 6 bases and V 0 bases, and 10 bases lay outside the gene matches. This CDR3 contains 17 residues. Germline assignment: CDR1 SGHRS and CDR2 YFSETQ. Full variable domain (missing parts from reference TRBV5-1 and TRBJ2-7): KAGVTQTPRYLIKTRGQQVTLSCSPISGHRSVSWYQQTPGQGLQFLFEYFSETQRNKGNFPGRFSGRQFSNSRSEMNVSTLELGDSALYLCASSLGTSGTERREQYFGPGTRLTVT.

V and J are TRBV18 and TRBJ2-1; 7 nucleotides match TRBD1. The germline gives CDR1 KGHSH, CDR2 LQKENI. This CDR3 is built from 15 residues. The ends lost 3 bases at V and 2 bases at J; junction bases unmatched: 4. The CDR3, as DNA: TGTGCCAGCTCACCGACGGACAGGACCTACAATGAGCAGTTCTTC. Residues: CASSPTDRTYNEQFF.

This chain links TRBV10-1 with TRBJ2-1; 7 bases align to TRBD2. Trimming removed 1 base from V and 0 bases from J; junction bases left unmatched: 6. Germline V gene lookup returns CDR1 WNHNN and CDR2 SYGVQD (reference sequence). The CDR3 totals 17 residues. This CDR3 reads CASSELPRGSSYNEQFF. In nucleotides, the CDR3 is TGCGCCAGCAGTGAGTTGCCGCGGGGGAGCTCCTACAATGAGCAGTTCTTC.

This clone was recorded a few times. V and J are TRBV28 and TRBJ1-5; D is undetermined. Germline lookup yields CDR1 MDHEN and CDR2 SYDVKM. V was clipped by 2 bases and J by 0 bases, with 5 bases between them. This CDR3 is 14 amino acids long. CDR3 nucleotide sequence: TGTGCCAGCAGTTTAGGCCTTAGCAATCAGCCCCAGCATTTT. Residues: CASSLGLSNQPQHF.

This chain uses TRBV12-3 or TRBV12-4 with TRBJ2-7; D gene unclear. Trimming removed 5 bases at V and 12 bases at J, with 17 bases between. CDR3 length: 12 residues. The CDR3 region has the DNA TGTGCCAGCAGTCAGCGACCCAAACCCCCGTACTTC. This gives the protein CASSQRPKPPYF.

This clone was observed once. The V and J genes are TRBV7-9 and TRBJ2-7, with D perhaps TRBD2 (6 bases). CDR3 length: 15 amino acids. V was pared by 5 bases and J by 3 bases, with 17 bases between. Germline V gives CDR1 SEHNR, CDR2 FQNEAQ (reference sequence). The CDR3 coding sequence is TGTGCCAGCAGCCCTGGGAGGCTGGTTAACTACGAGCAGTACTTC. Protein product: CASSPGRLVNYEQYF. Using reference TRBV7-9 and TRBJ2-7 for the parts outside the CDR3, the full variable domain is DTGVSQNPRHKITKRGQNVTFRCDPISEHNRLYWYRQTLGQGPEFLTYFQNEAQLEKSRLLSDRFSAERPKGSFSTLEIQRTEQGDSAMYLCASSPGRLVNYEQYFGPGTRLTVT.

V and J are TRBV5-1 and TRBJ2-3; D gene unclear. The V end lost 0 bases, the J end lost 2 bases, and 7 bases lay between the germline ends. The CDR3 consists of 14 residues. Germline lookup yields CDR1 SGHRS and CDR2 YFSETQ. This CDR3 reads CASSLARNTDTQYF. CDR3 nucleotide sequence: TGCGCCAGCAGCTTGGCCAGGAACACAGATACGCAGTATTTT.

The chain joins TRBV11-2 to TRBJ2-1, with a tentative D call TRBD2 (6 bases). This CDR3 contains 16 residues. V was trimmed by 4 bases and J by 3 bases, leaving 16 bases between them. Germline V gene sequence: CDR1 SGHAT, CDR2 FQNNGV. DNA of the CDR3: TGTGCCAGCAGCTCCGAGGAGGGAATTATCTACAATGAGCAGTTCTTC. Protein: CASSSEEGIIYNEQFF.

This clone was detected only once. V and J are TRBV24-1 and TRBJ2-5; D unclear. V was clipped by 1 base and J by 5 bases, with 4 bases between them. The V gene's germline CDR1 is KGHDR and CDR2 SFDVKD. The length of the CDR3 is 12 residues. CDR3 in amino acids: CATSDLAETQYF. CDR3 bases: TGTGCCACCAGTGATTTAGCGGAGACCCAGTACTTC.

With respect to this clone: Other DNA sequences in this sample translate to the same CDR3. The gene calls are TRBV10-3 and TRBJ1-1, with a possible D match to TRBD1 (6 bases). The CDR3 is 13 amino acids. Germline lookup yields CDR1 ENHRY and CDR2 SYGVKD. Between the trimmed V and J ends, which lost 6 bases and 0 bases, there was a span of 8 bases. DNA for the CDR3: TGTGCCATCAGCCGACAGGTGAACACTGAAGCTTTCTTT. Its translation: CAISRQVNTEAFF.

The CDR3 DNA reads TGTGCCAGCAGTTTAAGCGGCTCCTACGAGCAGTACTTC. It translates to CASSLSGSYEQYF. The chain joins TRBV12-3 or TRBV12-4 to TRBJ2-7; TRBD2 might be the D (5 bases). The CDR3 is 13 amino acids. V gave up 2 bases and J gave up 0 bases, with 5 bases separating them.

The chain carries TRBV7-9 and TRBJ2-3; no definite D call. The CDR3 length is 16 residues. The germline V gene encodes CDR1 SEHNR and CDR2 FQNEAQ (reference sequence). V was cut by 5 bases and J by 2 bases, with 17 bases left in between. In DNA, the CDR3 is TGTGCCAGCAGCAAGTATAGCTTCCCTGCCACAGATACGCAGTATTTT. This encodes CASSKYSFPATDTQYF.

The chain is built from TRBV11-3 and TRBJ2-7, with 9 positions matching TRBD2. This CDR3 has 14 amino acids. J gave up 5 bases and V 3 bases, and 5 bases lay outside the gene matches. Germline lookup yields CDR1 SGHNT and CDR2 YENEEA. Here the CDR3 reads CASSLRTSVNEQYF. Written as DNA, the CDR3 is TGTGCCAGCAGCTTGAGGACTAGCGTTAACGAGCAGTACTTC.

The CDR3 here is CASSRPLVELAGSHTRGTGELFF. The CDR3 coding sequence is TGTGCCAGCAGCCGCCCTTTAGTTGAACTAGCGGGATCACACACCCGGGGCACCGGGGAGCTGTTTTTT. The V gene is TRBV3-1 (or the pseudogene TRBV3-2), the J gene TRBJ2-2; 10 bases are a match to TRBD2. The CDR3 extends over 23 amino acids. Germline CDR1 reads LGHDT; CDR2 reads YNNKEL (reference sequence). Trimming took 4 bases from V and 4 from J; bases not matched to a gene: 27.

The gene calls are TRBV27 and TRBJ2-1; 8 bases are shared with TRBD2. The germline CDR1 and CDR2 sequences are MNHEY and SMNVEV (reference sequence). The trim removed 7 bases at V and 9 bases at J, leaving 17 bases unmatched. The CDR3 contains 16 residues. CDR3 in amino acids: CASIPPGTRGKGEQFF. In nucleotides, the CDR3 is TGTGCCAGCATCCCCCCCGGGACTAGGGGGAAGGGTGAGCAGTTCTTC.

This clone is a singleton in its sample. The CDR3 bases are TGTGCCAGCAGCGTCCAAGAGACCCAGTACTTC. This gives the protein CASSVQETQYF. The rearrangement links TRBV12-3 or TRBV12-4 to TRBJ2-5; no reliable D call. This CDR3 contains 11 residues. The germline V and J ends were trimmed by 6 bases and 1 base, with 3 bases remaining between them.

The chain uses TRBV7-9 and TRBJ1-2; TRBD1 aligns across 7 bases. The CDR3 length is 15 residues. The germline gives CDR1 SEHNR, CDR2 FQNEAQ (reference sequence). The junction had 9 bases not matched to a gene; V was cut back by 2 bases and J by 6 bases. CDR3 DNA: TGTGCCAGCAGCTTACATAGGCCAGGGGGACATGGCTACACCTTC. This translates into CASSLHRPGGHGYTF.